This T cell receptor beta chain appears in the sequencing data of a study of cytotoxic CD8 clonotypes in ibrutinib-treated CLL. Study details: Average yields of around 230,000 productive templates and tens of thousands of productive rearrangements characterized the samples.

There are 15 residues in the CDR3. Germline CDR1 and CDR2: SGHRS and YFSETQ. V gave up 4 bases and J gave up 0 bases, with 10 bases separating them. Clones were sequenced by immunoSEQ multiplex PCR, and TCRdb holds only the in-frame ones, with some missing. The sample lists around 150,000 clones; roughly 86% were seen once. Findings and caveats of the study: Public clonotypes were uncommon and contracted or stayed stable on treatment.

Concerning this clone itself: The antigen is unknown.

V and J are TRBV5-1 and TRBJ2-2, with no clear D. The material was PBMCs, obtained after 12 months of ibrutinib treatment. The receptor's source is a human donor with chronic lymphocytic leukemia. Here the CDR3 DNA reads TGCGCCAGCAGCCTGAGACAAGCGAACACCGGGGAGCTGTTTTTT. This translates into CASSLRQANTGELFF.